The 12 T cell receptor beta chains presented below share a single source sample, sequenced in a study of memory CD4+ T cells and cytomegalovirus serostatus. Single viable CD3+CD4+CD8-CD45RO+ cells were sorted as the memory CD4+ T cells. This table comes from immunoSEQ multiplex PCR, and its TCRdb copy is limited to in-frame clones, with some not included. The sample holds some 50,000 clones; about 80% are singletons and the top ten take 1.6%. The sequencing input was memory CD4+ T cells from blood. The source is an adult in good health and CMV-seronegative.

The chain employs TRBV27 and TRBJ1-5; 7 positions agree with TRBD1. The trim removed 5 bases at V and 7 bases at J, leaving 8 bases unmatched. The CDR3 runs to 14 residues. CDR1 is MNHEY, CDR2 SMNVEV, per germline (reference sequence). CDR3 in amino acids: CASSRNRGQQPQHF. In nucleotides, the CDR3 is TGTGCCAGCAGTCGTAACAGGGGCCAGCAGCCCCAGCATTTT.

The V gene is TRBV4-3, the J gene TRBJ1-2, with a weak D call TRBD1 (6 bases). This CDR3 has 15 amino acids. V was clipped by 0 bases and J by 2 bases, with 10 bases between them. CDR1 and CDR2 (germline): LGHNA, YSLEER. CDR3 sequence reads: CASSQDIGQNYGYTF. The CDR3, as DNA: TGCGCCAGCAGCCAAGATATCGGACAGAACTATGGCTACACCTTC.

The chain recombines TRBV4-2 with TRBJ2-1; TRBD2 aligns across 7 bases. V was pared by 5 bases and J by 6 bases, with 16 bases of the junction left unmatched. Germline loops: CDR1 LGHNA, CDR2 YNFKEQ. The CDR3 runs 17 residues. The CDR3 DNA is TGTGCCAGCAGCGCCCAGCGGGGTGTTGAATCGGGCAATGAGCAGTTCTTC. This codes for CASSAQRGVESGNEQFF.

The table lists this clone with many counts. The CDR3, as DNA: TGCAGCGTTGCAGGAGGTAGGGGTGGTGGCTACACCTTC. Its protein is CSVAGGRGGGYTF. This sequence joins TRBV29-1 and TRBJ1-2; perhaps TRBD1 as D (5 bases). The germline V and J ends were trimmed by 4 bases and 7 bases, with 16 bases remaining between them. CDR3 length: 13 residues. CDR1 and CDR2 (germline): SQVTM, ANQGSEA.

The chain carries TRBV5-1 and TRBJ2-1, with 10 bases that match TRBD2. Germline assignment: CDR1 SGHRS and CDR2 YFSETQ. The V gene end was trimmed by 4 bases and the J gene end by 9 bases; junction bases not matched to a gene: 10. The CDR3 extends over 15 amino acids. The chain's CDR3 is CASSQVTSGVLEQFF. CDR3 nucleotides: TGCGCCAGCAGCCAAGTCACTAGCGGGGTACTTGAGCAGTTCTTC.

This chain connects TRBV6-1 to TRBJ1-5; no firm D call. This CDR3 contains 14 residues. Germline CDR1 and CDR2: MNHNS and SASEGT. Trimming took off 4 bases at V and 0 bases at J, with 7 bases between the two ends. The CDR3 DNA sequence: TGTGCCAGCAGTGTCCTGGGTAGCAATCAGCCCCAGCATTTT. As protein: CASSVLGSNQPQHF.

This chain connects TRBV5-6 to TRBJ1-1, with 7 bases identical to TRBD1. The trim removed 0 bases at V and 5 bases at J, leaving 4 bases unmatched. In germline, CDR1 is SGHDT, CDR2 YYEEEE. This CDR3 is 14 amino acids long. As DNA, the CDR3 is TGTGCCAGCAGCTTGGGGAGGGGGCAAACTGAAGCTTTCTTT. This gives the protein CASSLGRGQTEAFF.

V usage is TRBV7-8 and J usage is TRBJ1-5; 9 bases are shared with TRBD1. The CDR3 sequence is 15 residues long. Germline trimming cut 2 bases from V and 10 bases from J; bases unmatched to any gene: 9. Germline CDR1 is SGHVS and CDR2 is FQNEAQ. The CDR3 here is CASSLFETGGNPQHF. DNA for the CDR3: TGTGCCAGCAGCTTATTTGAAACAGGGGGCAACCCCCAGCATTTT.

J is TRBJ2-2 and V is TRBV28; 9 bases align to TRBD2. There are 15 residues in the CDR3. The germline V gene encodes CDR1 MDHEN and CDR2 SYDVKM. Trimming cost V 3 bases and J 6 bases; bases outside gene matches: 5. The CDR3 spells CASSLRGRASGELFF. The CDR3 DNA reads as TGTGCCAGCAGTTTGCGCGGGAGGGCTTCCGGGGAGCTGTTTTTT.

The CDR3 DNA follows: TGTGCCAGCAGTGTCGGACAGGGGCACTATGGCTACACCTTC. It codes for CASSVGQGHYGYTF. The chain joins TRBV28 to TRBJ1-2; 9 positions match TRBD1. The CDR3 runs 14 residues. J gave up 3 bases and V 5 bases, and 4 bases lay outside the gene matches. CDR1 MDHEN and CDR2 SYDVKM come from the germline V gene.

This chain joins TRBV5-6 and TRBJ1-1, with 7 bases identical to TRBD1. Germline lookup yields CDR1 SGHDT and CDR2 YYEEEE. This CDR3 is 17 amino acids long. Germline trimming cut 1 base from V and 0 bases from J; bases unmatched to any gene: 9. CDR3 nucleotides: TGTGCCAGCAGCTTGAAGGGGGCATCGGGAGTGAACACTGAAGCTTTCTTT. It encodes CASSLKGASGVNTEAFF.

The V gene is TRBV2, the J gene TRBJ2-3; 8 nucleotides line up with TRBD2. The ends lost 7 bases at V and 4 bases at J; junction bases unmatched: 10. This CDR3 is built from 15 residues. Germline V gives CDR1 SNHLY, CDR2 FYNNEI. CDR3 sequence: CASTKEQTSADTQYF. The CDR3 DNA sequence: TGTGCCAGCACCAAAGAGCAGACTAGCGCAGATACGCAGTATTTT.